This TCR beta chain was profiled in a study of cytomegalovirus exposure and HLA in healthy donors. This CDR3 is 16 amino acids long. Trimming shortened V by 0 bases and J by 6 bases, and 15 bases separated the two germline ends. The germline V gene has CDR1 SGHRS and CDR2 YFSETQ. Primers for the PCR totalled 60 Vbeta and 13 Jbeta. Repertoires were generated with immunoSEQ multiplex PCR, while TCRdb's copy carries only in-frame clones and drops some. The table records over 100,000 clones, roughly 69% of them present only once. The chain carries TRBV5-1 and TRBJ1-4; D is unclear. Sequencing was done on a sample of PBMCs. The TCR originated in a woman aged 70-85 years in good health and CMV-seropositive. The CDR3 here is CASSLGPGAGYEKLFF. The DNA for the CDR3 is TGCGCCAGCAGCTTGGGTCCAGGTGCGGGGTATGAAAAACTGTTTTTT.